A selection of T cell receptor beta chains follows, all from one sample in a study of blood T cell repertoires in COVID-19. Repertoires were generated with immunoSEQ multiplex PCR, while TCRdb's copy carries only in-frame clones and drops some. This table holds 400,000 to 450,000 clones, 80% to 90% found once. Specimen: peripheral blood. The receptors were gathered from a man aged 18 to 29 with COVID-19, enrolled during active disease. The conserved cysteine and the conserved F or W are not part of the CDR3 here. D genes are given only for firm matches.

>TRBV21-1|TRBJ2-4|.
ASSLRRGPRAKNIQY
>TRBV6-5|TRBJ1-2|.
ASSGVNYGYT
>TRBV5-4|TRBJ1-1|TRBD1
ASSLGTGRVEAF
>TRBV6-5|TRBJ1-2|TRBD1
ASTLDRGLRGYT
>TRBV3-1/TRBV3-2|TRBJ2-1|.
ASSPLVPQGDEQF
>TRBV7-9|TRBJ1-2|.
ASSLGGQGSYT
>TRBV11-1|TRBJ1-2|TRBD1
ASSLNRGPTDGYT
>TRBV7-9|TRBJ2-5|.
ASSTPSPGEKETQY
>TRBV7-8|TRBJ1-2|.
ASSPALSGNGYT
>TRBV4-1|TRBJ2-7|.
ASSQENLRPYEQY
>TRBV12-5|TRBJ1-4|.
ASGFQGGNEKLF
>TRBV7-9|TRBJ1-5|.
ASSPFVDQPQH
>TRBV10-3|TRBJ2-2|TRBD2
AIRAGTSGGANTGELF
>TRBV6-5|TRBJ2-7|TRBD2
ASSFSGGFSYEQY
>TRBV2|TRBJ1-5|TRBD1
ASSRGTGVQPQH
>TRBV11-3|TRBJ2-7|TRBD1
ASSYGQGARSYEQY
>TRBV19|TRBJ2-3|.
ASSMPGITDTQY
>TRBV5-1|TRBJ2-6|TRBD2
ASSSAGDSGANVLT
>TRBV5-1|TRBJ2-1|TRBD2
ASSDLAGVGNEQF
>TRBV9|TRBJ1-2|.
ASSARDLGYGYT
>TRBV19|TRBJ2-2|.
ASHPWTENTGELF
>TRBV5-8|TRBJ2-7|TRBD2
ASSFRAGGQTYEQY
>TRBV23-1|TRBJ2-4|.
ASSQSEETRNKNIQY
>TRBV23-1|TRBJ2-7|.
ASSRRGSYEQY
>TRBV6-5|TRBJ2-7|TRBD2
ASSYSFGGAYEQY
>TRBV5-4|TRBJ2-7|TRBD1
ASSWGAPGQGDEQY
>TRBV7-8|TRBJ1-2|.
ASSARDTGLRRSGYT
>TRBV7-9|TRBJ1-1|TRBD1
ASSSNRGENTEAF
>TRBV2|TRBJ2-7|TRBD1
ASSEGIGGIGYEQY
>TRBV15|TRBJ1-1|.
ATSRSTLSRAF
>TRBV11-2|TRBJ2-1|.
ASSLQVDEQF
>TRBV20-1|TRBJ2-7|.
SASPSRRATDEQY
>TRBV6-5|TRBJ1-6|.
ASKRVYNSPLH
>TRBV4-1|TRBJ2-1|.
ASSQVHYNEQF
>TRBV25-1|TRBJ2-2|.
ASSELGPGELF
>TRBV19|TRBJ2-3|.
ASSIDLLAPSTDTQY
>TRBV7-9|TRBJ2-2|.
ASSLGGANTGELF
>TRBV5-4|TRBJ2-1|TRBD2
ASSLPRGGGNEQF
>TRBV13|TRBJ2-7|.
ASSIRLGVVIGSYEQY
>TRBV27|TRBJ2-5|.
ARLQETQY
>TRBV19|TRBJ2-1|TRBD2
ASSTGGPGNEQF
>TRBV11-3|TRBJ2-5|.
ASSLDGFQETQY
>TRBV7-9|TRBJ2-7|TRBD2
ASSLANRDYQY
>TRBV24-1|TRBJ2-1|.
ATSAMTSEQF
>TRBV18|TRBJ2-7|TRBD2
ASSPQTSGSGREQY
>TRBV11-3|TRBJ2-7|TRBD1
ASSSSQGADTYEQY
>TRBV10-2|TRBJ2-1|.
ASSETTISHEQF
>TRBV13|TRBJ2-1|.
ASSQGGYNEQF